This T cell receptor (beta chain) was captured by sequencing in a study of blood T cell repertoires in COVID-19. At the level of the study: COVID-19 samples from acute and convalescent phases originated in the United States, Italy and Spain.

Per the original methods: Amplified reference gene primers provided the basis for estimating nucleated cell counts. Clones were read by immunoSEQ multiplex PCR, and TCRdb kept only the in-frame ones, dropping some. V and J calls and clone size come straight from that table; D and trimming were deduced from the DNA. The sample holds about 140,000 clones; around 87% are singletons and the top ten take over 2%. The specimen was peripheral blood. The sequence was collected from a man in his forties or fifties with active COVID-19.

In nucleotides, the CDR3 is TGCGCCAGCAAAAGCGATTTTGAAGAGACCCAGTACTTC. It yields the protein CASKSDFEETQYF. The gene calls are TRBV5-1 and TRBJ2-5, with D unresolved. Germline CDR1 SGHRS, CDR2 YFSETQ. V lost 6 bases and J lost 3, with 12 bases in between. The CDR3 sequence is 13 residues long. Combining the CDR3 with reference TRBV5-1 and TRBJ2-5 gives the whole variable domain KAGVTQTPRYLIKTRGQQVTLSCSPISGHRSVSWYQQTPGQGLQFLFEYFSETQRNKGNFPGRFSGRQFSNSRSEMNVSTLELGDSALYLCASKSDFEETQYFGPGTRLLVL.